This T cell receptor (beta chain) came from a study of tumor and adjacent non-tumor tissue in lung cancer. Background on the study: There were around 11 adenocarcinoma, a couple of squamous cell carcinoma and 1 small cell lung cancer cases.

TCRbeta libraries were built with three rounds of nested PCR, modified from ARM-PCR. TCRdb processed the multiplex PCR reads anew with MiXCR; each CDR3 protein has one entry. Of tens of thousands of distinct CDR3 sequences listed, about 61% were seen once; the top ten hold roughly a third. RNA was extracted from bulk tissue without any cell sorting. Distant lung tissue was collected more than 3 cm away from the tumor edge. Newly diagnosed lung cancer patients had thoracic surgery in China, August–late 2014, without prior chemotherapy. This CDR3 contains 14 residues. The germline V gene has CDR1 MNHNS and CDR2 SASEGT. As for this clonotype: Antigen: not known. At one end the junction does not follow the germline gene, possibly because of a read error.

General study results and limits: In normal lung, the top 100 clones were significantly more dominant than in tumor. Significantly higher TCR diversity was found in tumor than normal lung.

The chain carries TRBV6-1 and TRBJ2-5; D unclear. The source material was distant non-tumor lung tissue. The receptor comes from a man aged 65-85 years with non-small cell lung cancer. The DNA for the CDR3 is TGCGCCAGCAGTGAAGCGCCGGGTCCAGGAACCCAGTACTTC. It encodes CASSEAPGPGTQYF.